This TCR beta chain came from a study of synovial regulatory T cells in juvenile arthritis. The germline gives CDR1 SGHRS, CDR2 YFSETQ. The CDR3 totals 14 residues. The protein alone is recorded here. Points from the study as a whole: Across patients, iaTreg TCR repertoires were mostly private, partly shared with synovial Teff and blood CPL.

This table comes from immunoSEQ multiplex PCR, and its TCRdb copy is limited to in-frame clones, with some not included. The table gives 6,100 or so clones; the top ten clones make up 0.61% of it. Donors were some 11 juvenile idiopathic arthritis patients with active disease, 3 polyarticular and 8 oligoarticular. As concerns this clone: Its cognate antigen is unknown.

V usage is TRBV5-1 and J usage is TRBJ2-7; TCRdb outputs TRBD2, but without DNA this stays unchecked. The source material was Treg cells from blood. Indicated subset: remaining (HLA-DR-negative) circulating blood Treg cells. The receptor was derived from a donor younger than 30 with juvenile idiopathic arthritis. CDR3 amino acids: CASSLAPDYDEQYF.